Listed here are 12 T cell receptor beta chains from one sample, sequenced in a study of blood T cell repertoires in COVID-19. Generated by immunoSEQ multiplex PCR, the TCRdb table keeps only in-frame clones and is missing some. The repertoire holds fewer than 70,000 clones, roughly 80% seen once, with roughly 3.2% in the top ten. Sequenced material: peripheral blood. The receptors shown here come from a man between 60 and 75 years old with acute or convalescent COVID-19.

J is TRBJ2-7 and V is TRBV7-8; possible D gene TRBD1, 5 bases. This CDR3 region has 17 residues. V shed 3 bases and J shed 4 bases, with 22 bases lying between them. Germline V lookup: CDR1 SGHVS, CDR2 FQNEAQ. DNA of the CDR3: TGTGCCAGCAGCTTCAACAGGTTTTCGTCCTTTCGGTACGAGCAGTACTTC. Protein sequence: CASSFNRFSSFRYEQYF.

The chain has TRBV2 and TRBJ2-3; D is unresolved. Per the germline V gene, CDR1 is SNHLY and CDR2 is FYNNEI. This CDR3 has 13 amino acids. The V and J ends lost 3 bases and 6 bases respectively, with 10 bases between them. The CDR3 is CASSEFDEDTQYF. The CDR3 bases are TGTGCCAGCAGTGAGTTTGATGAGGATACGCAGTATTTT.

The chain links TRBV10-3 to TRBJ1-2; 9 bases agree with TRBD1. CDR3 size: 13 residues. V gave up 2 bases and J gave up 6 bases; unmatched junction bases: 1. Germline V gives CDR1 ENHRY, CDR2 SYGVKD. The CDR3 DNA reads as TGTGCCATCAGTGAGAGACAGGGGGATGGCTACACCTTC. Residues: CAISERQGDGYTF.

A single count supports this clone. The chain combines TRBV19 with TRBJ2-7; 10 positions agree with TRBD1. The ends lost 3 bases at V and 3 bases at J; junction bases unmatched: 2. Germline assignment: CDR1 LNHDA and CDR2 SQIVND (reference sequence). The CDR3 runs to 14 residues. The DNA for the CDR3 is TGTGCCAGTAGTATGCGGACAGGGGGCTACGAGCAGTACTTC. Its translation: CASSMRTGGYEQYF.

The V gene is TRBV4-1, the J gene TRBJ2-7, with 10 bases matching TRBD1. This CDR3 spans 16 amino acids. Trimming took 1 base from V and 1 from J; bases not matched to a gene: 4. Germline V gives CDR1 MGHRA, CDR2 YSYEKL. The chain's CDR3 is CASSQGTGGRSYEQYF. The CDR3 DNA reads TGCGCCAGCAGCCAAGGGACAGGGGGGAGGTCCTACGAGCAGTACTTC.

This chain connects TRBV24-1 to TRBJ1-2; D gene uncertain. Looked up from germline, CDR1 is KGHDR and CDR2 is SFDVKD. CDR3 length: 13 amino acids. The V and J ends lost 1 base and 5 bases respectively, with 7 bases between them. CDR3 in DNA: TGTGCCACCAGTGATTTTTCCGGGTATGGCTACACCTTC. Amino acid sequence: CATSDFSGYGYTF.

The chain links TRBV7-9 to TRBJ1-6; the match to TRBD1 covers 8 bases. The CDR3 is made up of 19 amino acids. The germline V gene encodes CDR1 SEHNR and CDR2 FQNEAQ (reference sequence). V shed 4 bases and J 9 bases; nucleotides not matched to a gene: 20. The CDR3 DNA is TGTGCCAGCAGCTCAGACCGGGACAGGACGATAGTGGGAATTTCACCCCTCCACTTT. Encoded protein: CASSSDRDRTIVGISPLHF.

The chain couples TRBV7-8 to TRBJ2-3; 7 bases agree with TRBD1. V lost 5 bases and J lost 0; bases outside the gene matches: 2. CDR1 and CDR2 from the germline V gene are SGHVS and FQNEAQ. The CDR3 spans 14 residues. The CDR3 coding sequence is TGTGCCAGCAGCCCAGGGGGAAGCACAGATACGCAGTATTTT. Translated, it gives CASSPGGSTDTQYF.

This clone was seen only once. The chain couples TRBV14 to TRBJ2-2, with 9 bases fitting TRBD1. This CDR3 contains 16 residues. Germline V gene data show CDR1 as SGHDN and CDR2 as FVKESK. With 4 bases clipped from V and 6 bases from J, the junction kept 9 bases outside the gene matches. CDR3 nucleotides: TGTGCCAGCAGCCGTTACCGGGACAGGGAGGCCGGGGAGCTGTTTTTT. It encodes CASSRYRDREAGELFF.

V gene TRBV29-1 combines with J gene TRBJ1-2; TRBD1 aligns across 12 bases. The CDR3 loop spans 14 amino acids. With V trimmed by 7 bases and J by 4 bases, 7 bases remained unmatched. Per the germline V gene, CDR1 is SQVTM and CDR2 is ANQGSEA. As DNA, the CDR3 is TGCAGCGCTGTGGGACAGGGGGCATCCTATGGCTACACCTTC. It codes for CSAVGQGASYGYTF.

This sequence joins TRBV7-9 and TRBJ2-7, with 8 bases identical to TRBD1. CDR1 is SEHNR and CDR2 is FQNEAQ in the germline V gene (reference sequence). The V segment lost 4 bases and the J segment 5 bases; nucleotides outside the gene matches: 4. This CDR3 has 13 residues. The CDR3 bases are TGTGCCAGCAGCTCCCCAGGGGGCAACGAGCAGTACTTC. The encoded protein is CASSSPGGNEQYF.

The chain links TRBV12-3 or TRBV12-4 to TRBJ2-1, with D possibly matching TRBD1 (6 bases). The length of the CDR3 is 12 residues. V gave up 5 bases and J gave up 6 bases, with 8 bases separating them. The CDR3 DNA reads TGTGCCAGCAGTCCAGGGGTCAATGAGCAGTTCTTC. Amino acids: CASSPGVNEQFF.